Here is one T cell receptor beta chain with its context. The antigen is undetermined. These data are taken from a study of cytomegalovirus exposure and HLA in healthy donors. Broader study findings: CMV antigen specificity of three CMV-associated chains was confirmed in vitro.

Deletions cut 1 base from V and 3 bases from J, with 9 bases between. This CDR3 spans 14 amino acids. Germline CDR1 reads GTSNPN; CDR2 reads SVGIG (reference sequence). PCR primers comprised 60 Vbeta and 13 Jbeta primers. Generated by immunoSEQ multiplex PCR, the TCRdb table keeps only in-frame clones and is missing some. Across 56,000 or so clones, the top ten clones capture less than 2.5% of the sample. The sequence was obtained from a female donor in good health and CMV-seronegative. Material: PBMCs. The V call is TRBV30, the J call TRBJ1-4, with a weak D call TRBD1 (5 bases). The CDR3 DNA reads TGTGCCTGGAGTGGGGGCTCGGCTAATGAAAAACTGTTTTTT. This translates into CAWSGGSANEKLFF.